This T cell receptor beta chain was retrieved from a study of blood T cell repertoires in COVID-19. Looking at the study overall: COVID-19 samples collected from the United States, Italy and Spain covered acute and convalescent phases.

CDR3 size: 12 residues. Germline lookup yields CDR1 MNHEY and CDR2 SVGAGI. Trimming shortened V by 7 bases and J by 3 bases, and 10 bases separated the two germline ends. Sequenced by immunoSEQ multiplex PCR; TCRdb stores in-frame clones only, minus some. The sample lists under 200,000 clones, roughly 88% occurring once. The receptor was isolated from an elderly woman with active or convalescent COVID-19. The chain recombines TRBV6-5 with TRBJ2-7; TRBD1 might be the D (5 bases). The sequencing sample was made of peripheral blood. The CDR3 region is CASIETVYEQYF. As DNA, the CDR3 is TGTGCCAGCATAGAGACAGTCTACGAGCAGTACTTC.